Each of the 2 T cell receptor beta chains below was sequenced from the same sample in a study of cytomegalovirus exposure and HLA in healthy donors. A multiplex PCR was run with 60 Vbeta primers and 13 Jbeta primers. Clones were read by immunoSEQ multiplex PCR, and TCRdb kept only the in-frame ones, dropping some. The data show fewer than 120,000 clones, roughly 80% seen once. Sequenced input: PBMCs. The receptor source for this set is a woman aged 25-40 years in good health and CMV-seronegative.

This chain joins TRBV6-1 and TRBJ2-7, with 8 bases that match TRBD1. Germline assignment: CDR1 MNHNS and CDR2 SASEGT. Trimming at V came to 6 bases and at J to 6 bases, leaving 10 bases not matched to a gene. This CDR3 contains 14 residues. The CDR3 region has the DNA TGTGCCAGCAGCCAGGACAGGGTCTTGGGCGAGCAGTACTTC. Translation: CASSQDRVLGEQYF.

This sequence joins TRBV30 and TRBJ2-5, with 13 bases matching TRBD2. V trimming: 0 bases; J trimming: 4 bases; junction bases outside the gene matches: 5. The germline V gene encodes CDR1 GTSNPN and CDR2 SVGIG (reference sequence). The CDR3 spans 16 residues. This CDR3 is CAWSVSRTSGRETQYF. In nucleotides, the CDR3 is TGTGCCTGGAGTGTATCCAGGACTAGCGGGAGAGAGACCCAGTACTTC.